The rows below give T cell receptor beta chains drawn from one sample of a study of T cell responses to AZD1222 COVID-19 vaccine. Here immunoSEQ multiplex PCR was the method, and the copy in TCRdb shows in-frame clones only, minus some. The repertoire consists of around 110,000 clones, with approximately 92% occurring once and the leading ten covering roughly 8.7%. The sample here was peripheral blood, taken 28 days after the second AZD1222 dose. All receptors come from an adult who received the AZD1222 COVID-19 vaccine. Both conserved end residues are part of each CDR3. D genes are given only for firm matches. Only some rows state a clone size, as once, few, many or a class for expanded clones.

>TRBV6-1|-|TRBJ2-7|-
CASSEAFDSYEQYF
TGTGCCAGCAGTGAAGCGTTCGATTCCTACGAGCAGTACTTC
>TRBV27|-|TRBJ1-5|-
CASSPRGARLVQPQHF
TGTGCCAGCAGTCCACGTGGGGCCCGGTTGGTTCAGCCCCAGCATTTT
>TRBV16|few|TRBJ2-7|-
CASSQGGIGEQYF
TGTGCCAGCAGCCAAGGAGGGATTGGCGAGCAGTACTTC
>TRBV6-5|-|TRBJ1-2|TRBD1
CASSYSDRGQGYTF
TGTGCCAGCAGTTACTCGGACAGGGGGCAAGGCTACACCTTC
>TRBV9|-|TRBJ1-6|-
CASSVVGDSPLHF
TGTGCCAGCAGCGTAGTAGGGGATTCACCCCTCCACTTT
>TRBV20-1|few|TRBJ2-1|-
CSASQGGEQFF
TGCAGTGCTTCCCAGGGGGGTGAGCAGTTCTTC
>TRBV7-9|-|TRBJ1-2|-
CASSPPAGNYGYTF
TGTGCCAGCAGCCCCCCGGCAGGCAACTATGGCTACACCTTC
>TRBV10-2|once|TRBJ2-1|TRBD2
CASRSGLAGEQFF
TGCGCCAGCAGGTCCGGACTAGCAGGCGAGCAGTTCTTC
>TRBV28|once|TRBJ1-3|-
CASSPPDISGNTIYF
TGTGCCAGCAGTCCACCGGACATATCTGGAAACACCATATATTTT
>TRBV4-3|-|TRBJ2-7|TRBD1
CASSHWTGGEDEQYF
TGCGCCAGCAGCCATTGGACAGGGGGCGAGGACGAGCAGTACTTC
>TRBV29-1|-|TRBJ2-1|TRBD2
CSVRTSGSYNEQFF
TGCAGCGTGCGGACTAGCGGGAGTTACAATGAGCAGTTCTTC
>TRBV9|-|TRBJ1-1|TRBD1
CASSVTGSPNTEAFF
TGTGCCAGCAGCGTGACAGGGTCACCGAACACTGAAGCTTTCTTT
>TRBV6-4|once|TRBJ2-5|TRBD1
CASSADRDQTQYF
TGTGCCAGCAGTGCGGACAGGGATCAGACCCAGTACTTC
>TRBV5-5|-|TRBJ1-5|-
CASSLLWGGGRQPQHF
TGTGCCAGCAGCTTGTTATGGGGCGGGGGGCGTCAGCCCCAGCATTTT
>TRBV5-6|-|TRBJ1-4|TRBD1
CASSLGYRGLSNEKLFF
TGTGCCAGCAGCTTAGGGTACAGGGGGCTGTCTAATGAAAAACTGTTTTTT
>TRBV5-1|-|TRBJ1-1|-
CASSLDATQNTEAFF
TGCGCCAGCAGCTTGGATGCGACACAAAACACTGAAGCTTTCTTT
>TRBV6-5|-|TRBJ2-3|-
CASTKGRSDTQYF
TGTGCCAGCACCAAAGGAAGGTCAGATACGCAGTATTTT
>TRBV4-2|-|TRBJ1-2|-
CASSQESVGNPFGYTF
TGTGCCAGCAGCCAAGAATCGGTAGGGAACCCCTTTGGCTACACCTTC
>TRBV11-1|-|TRBJ2-3|-
CASSFGGLTQYF
TGTGCCAGCAGCTTTGGGGGTCTTACGCAGTATTTT
>TRBV24-1|-|TRBJ1-5|-
CATSAQGSNQPQHF
TGTGCCACCAGTGCTCAGGGGAGCAATCAGCCCCAGCATTTT
>TRBV15|-|TRBJ1-2|-
CATSRDGLYGYTF
TGTGCCACCAGCAGAGATGGCCTCTATGGCTACACCTTC
>TRBV2|-|TRBJ2-1|-
CASSERSLNEQFF
TGTGCCAGCAGTGAAAGGTCCCTGAATGAGCAGTTCTTC
>TRBV4-1|once|TRBJ2-7|-
CATSDYSEQYF
TGCGCCACCTCCGATTATTCGGAGCAGTACTTC
>TRBV19|-|TRBJ1-1|TRBD1
CASRQGLNTEAFF
TGTGCCAGTAGACAGGGGCTGAACACTGAAGCTTTCTTT
>TRBV5-1|-|TRBJ2-1|TRBD2
CASSPRTSSKSRNEQFF
TGCGCCAGCAGCCCTAGGACTAGCAGCAAGTCAAGGAATGAGCAGTTCTTC
>TRBV7-2|-|TRBJ1-4|-
CASSLGVDEKLFF
TGTGCCAGCAGCTTAGGGGTTGATGAAAAACTGTTTTTT
>TRBV7-3|-|TRBJ2-2|-
CASSPRAANTGELFF
TGTGCCAGCAGCCCACGGGCTGCGAACACCGGGGAGCTGTTTTTT
>TRBV7-2|few|TRBJ1-2|TRBD1
CASSSGTGTWSLQGYTF
TGTGCCAGCAGCTCCGGGACAGGGACTTGGTCTTTGCAGGGCTACACCTTC
>TRBV19|-|TRBJ1-5|-
CASSIVLRFDQPQHF
TGTGCCAGTAGTATAGTATTAAGGTTCGACCAGCCCCAGCATTTT
>TRBV3-1/TRBV3-2|-|TRBJ1-2|TRBD1
CASSQDLRTGFGYTF
TGTGCCAGCAGCCAAGATTTGAGGACAGGGTTTGGCTACACCTTC
>TRBV12-3/TRBV12-4|-|TRBJ1-4|-
CASGRSGNEKLFF
TGTGCCAGCGGAAGAAGTGGTAATGAAAAACTGTTTTTT
>TRBV5-1|-|TRBJ1-2|-
CASSSARWPLYGYTF
TGCGCCAGCAGCTCAGCACGCTGGCCCTTATATGGCTACACCTTC
>TRBV10-2|-|TRBJ1-1|TRBD1
CASSGQGGTEAFF
TGCGCCAGCAGTGGACAGGGGGGGACTGAAGCTTTCTTT
>TRBV5-1|-|TRBJ2-5|TRBD1
CASHEGAEGETQYF
TGCGCCAGCCATGAGGGGGCAGAGGGAGAGACCCAGTACTTC
>TRBV6-5|-|TRBJ1-1|-
CASSYKGIANTEAFF
TGTGCCAGCAGTTACAAGGGGATAGCTAACACTGAAGCTTTCTTT
>TRBV6-5|-|TRBJ1-1|TRBD1
CASRGTDQMNTEAFF
TGTGCCAGCAGGGGGACAGACCAAATGAACACTGAAGCTTTCTTT
>TRBV5-1|-|TRBJ2-5|-
CASSNIGGAYQETQYF
TGCGCCAGCAGCAACATAGGGGGGGCCTACCAAGAGACCCAGTACTTC
>TRBV3-1/TRBV3-2|-|TRBJ1-4|-
CASSQDGERGKLFF
TGTGCCAGCAGCCAAGACGGTGAAAGGGGAAAACTGTTTTTT
>TRBV5-1|-|TRBJ2-1|-
CATASGVSYNEQFF
TGCGCCACTGCCTCAGGCGTCTCCTACAATGAGCAGTTCTTC
>TRBV19|-|TRBJ1-5|TRBD1
CASKQGQSNQPQHF
TGTGCCAGTAAACAGGGGCAGAGCAATCAGCCCCAGCATTTT
>TRBV19|-|TRBJ1-5|-
CASSITDSNQPQHF
TGTGCCAGTAGTATTACCGATAGCAATCAGCCCCAGCATTTT
>TRBV6-1|-|TRBJ1-3|-
CASSEQPTSGNTIYF
TGTGCCAGCAGTGAACAGCCGACCTCTGGAAACACCATATATTTT
>TRBV9|-|TRBJ1-1|-
CASTKDRDTEAFF
TGTGCCAGCACAAAGGACCGAGATACTGAAGCTTTCTTT